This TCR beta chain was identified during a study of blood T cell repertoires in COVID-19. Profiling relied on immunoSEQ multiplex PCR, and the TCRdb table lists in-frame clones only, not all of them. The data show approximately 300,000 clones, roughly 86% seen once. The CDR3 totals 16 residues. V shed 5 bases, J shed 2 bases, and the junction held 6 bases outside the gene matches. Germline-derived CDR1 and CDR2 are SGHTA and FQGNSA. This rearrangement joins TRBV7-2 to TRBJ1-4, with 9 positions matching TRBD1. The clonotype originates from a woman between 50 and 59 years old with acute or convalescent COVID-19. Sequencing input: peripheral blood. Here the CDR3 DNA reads TGTGCCAGCAGCGCACACAGGGGGCTTACTAATGAAAAACTGTTTTTT. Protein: CASSAHRGLTNEKLFF. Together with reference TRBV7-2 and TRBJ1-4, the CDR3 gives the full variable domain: GAGVSQSPSNKVTEKGKDVELRCDPISGHTALYWYRQSLGQGLEFLIYFQGNSAPDKSGLPSDRFSAERTGGSVSTLTIQRTQQEDSAVYLCASSAHRGLTNEKLFFGSGTQLSVL.